These 26 T cell receptor beta chains originate from one sample sequenced in a study of blood T cells in healthy people across ages. Together with a sample-barcoded 5' primer, a J-beta primer mix was included in a second PCR lasting roughly 6 to 12 cycles. One entry per CDR3 protein results from TCRdb running MiXCR on the 5' RACE reads. The sample lists about 640,000 distinct CDR3 sequences, around 54% occurring once. Sample: blood. These receptors were collected from a man in his 60s in good health.

This clonotype has more than one count but fewer than ten. V usage is TRBV4-1 and J usage is TRBJ1-2, with TRBD1 as a possible D gene (5 bases). The CDR3 sequence is 14 residues long. Trimming stripped 2 bases from V and 4 bases from J, with 11 bases between. Germline loops: CDR1 MGHRA, CDR2 YSYEKL. CDR3 in amino acids: CASSQLGRGYGYTF. The CDR3 nucleotides are TGCGCCAGCAGCCAATTGGGAAGGGGCTATGGCTACACCTTC.

This chain uses TRBV20-1 with TRBJ2-5; perhaps TRBD2 as D (6 bases). This CDR3 has 12 residues. The germline V and J ends were trimmed by 4 bases and 11 bases, with 17 bases remaining between them. The germline V gene encodes CDR1 DFQATT and CDR2 SNEGSKA (reference sequence). The CDR3 DNA is TGCAGTGCTACCAAGCGGGCCAATGAGCAGTACTTC. Translated: CSATKRANEQYF.

The CDR3 bases are TGTGCCAGCCGTCAAAATAGGGGGGGGAGCTATGGCTACACCTTC. It is translated as CASRQNRGGSYGYTF. The chain recombines TRBV28 with TRBJ1-2; a weak D match, TRBD1 (6 bases). With 8 bases removed from V and 4 bases from J, the gap between germline ends came to 20 bases. Germline CDR1 reads MDHEN; CDR2 reads SYDVKM. This CDR3 is 15 amino acids long.

This clonotype has only one observation. This chain joins TRBV6-6 and TRBJ2-3; D is undetermined. The CDR3 is 14 residues long. CDR1 and CDR2 (germline): MNHNY, SVGAGI (reference sequence). This CDR3 reads CSTTEHFHTDTQYF. DNA of the CDR3: TGTTCCACCACCGAGCATTTTCATACAGATACGCAGTATTTT.

This chain links TRBV12-3 or TRBV12-4 with TRBJ2-3, with 11 bases fitting TRBD2. V shed 2 bases, J shed 3 bases, and the junction held 7 bases outside the gene matches. There are 17 residues in the CDR3. The CDR3 DNA is TGTGCCAGCAGTTTACGGATAGCGGGGGGGCCTACAGATACGCAGTATTTT. Translation gives CASSLRIAGGPTDTQYF.

V usage is TRBV6-5 and J usage is TRBJ2-5; 8 bases match TRBD2. This CDR3 has 14 amino acids. V shed 8 bases and J 11 bases; nucleotides not matched to a gene: 16. Germline CDR1 reads MNHEY; CDR2 reads SVGAGI. The CDR3 nucleotides read TGTGCCAGCCGGAGCGGGGGTCGGCACAATGAGCAGTACTTC. It is translated as CASRSGGRHNEQYF.

For this clonotype: At one of its ends the junction is not consistent with the germline gene, which may arise from a read error. The chain is built from TRBV12-3 or TRBV12-4 and TRBJ2-7, with 8 bases matching TRBD1. This CDR3 contains 16 residues. The CDR3 region is CASSPGAGQGAYEQYF. CDR3 DNA: TGTGCCAGCAGTCCGGGGGCCGGACAGGGCGCCTACGAGCAGTATTTC.

The chain is built from TRBV29-1 and TRBJ2-1, with 9 bases fitting TRBD1. The CDR3 length is 15 residues. Germline V gene sequence: CDR1 SQVTM, CDR2 ANQGSEA. Trimming at V came to 1 base and at J to 6 bases, leaving 7 bases not matched to a gene. Written as DNA, the CDR3 is TGCAGCGTTGAAGGCTGGGCGGGACAGGGCAATGAGCAGTTCTTC. This encodes CSVEGWAGQGNEQFF.

The V call is TRBV9, the J call TRBJ1-1; 9 positions match TRBD1. Germline assignment: CDR1 SGDLS and CDR2 YYNGEE. CDR3 length equals 14 residues. Unmatched junction bases numbered 1, after V lost 0 bases and J lost 4 bases. The CDR3 DNA sequence: TGTGCCAGCAGCGTAGGGGACAGGGTCACTGAAGCTTTCTTT. Translating gives CASSVGDRVTEAFF. Combining the CDR3 with reference TRBV9 and TRBJ1-1 gives the whole variable domain DSGVTQTPKHLITATGQRVTLRCSPRSGDLSVYWYQQSLDQGLQFLIQYYNGEERAKGNILERFSAQQFPDLHSELNLSSLELGDSALYFCASSVGDRVTEAFFGQGTRLTVV.

This clonotype was detected once. At one of its ends the junction is not consistent with the germline gene, which may arise from a read error. The CDR3 here is CASSLGVNVLTF. DNA of the CDR3: TGCGCCAGCAGCCTTGGGGTCAACGTCCTGACTTTC. This chain links TRBV5-1 with TRBJ2-6, with unresolved D. This CDR3 comprises 12 residues. Germline loops: CDR1 SGHRS, CDR2 YFSETQ.

To note about this clonotype: Sequence at one end of the junction differs from germline and may be a read error. The rearrangement uses TRBV7-9 and TRBJ1-1, with 7 positions matching TRBD1. Germline values: CDR1 SEHNR, CDR2 FQNEAQ (reference sequence). The CDR3 consists of 12 residues. DNA for the CDR3: TGTTCCAGCAGCTTAGACAGGGCTCGAGCTTTCTTT. Translating it yields CSSSLDRARAFF. Full variable domain (outside the CDR3, taken from reference TRBV7-9 and TRBJ1-1): DTGVSQNPRHKITKRGQNVTFRCDPISEHNRLYWYRQTLGQGPEFLTYFQNEAQLEKSRLLSDRFSAERPKGSFSTLEIQRTEQGDSAMYLCSSSLDRARAFFGQGTRLTVV.

This chain joins TRBV5-1 and TRBJ2-3; TRBD1 or TRBD2 may be the D gene (5 bases each). Trimming took off 4 bases at V and 4 bases at J, with 22 bases between the two ends. CDR1 and CDR2 from the germline V gene are SGHRS and YFSETQ. This CDR3 region has 17 residues. The CDR3 sequence is CASSPGLGRAMSDTQYF. CDR3 DNA: TGCGCCAGCAGCCCCGGTTTGGGACGAGCGATGTCAGATACGCAGTATTTT.

The chain employs TRBV20-1 and TRBJ2-3; tentatively, D is TRBD1 or TRBD2 (5 bases each). Germline V gene data show CDR1 as DFQATT and CDR2 as SNEGSKA (reference sequence). The CDR3 is made up of 14 amino acids. V was cut by 3 bases and J by 11 bases, with 21 bases left in between. The CDR3 sequence: CSASYVGPGDEQYF. In DNA, the CDR3 is TGCAGTGCTAGCTACGTGGGACCTGGGGATGAGCAGTATTTT.

The chain is built from TRBV7-2 and TRBJ2-7, with D hard to call. Trimming cost V 2 bases and J 1 base, with 12 bases left between them. The CDR3 totals 15 residues. Per germline, CDR1 SGHTA and CDR2 FQGNSA. Here the CDR3 DNA reads TGTGCCAGCAGCTTACAAAGTCAAGGGTCCTACGAGCAGTACTTC. It encodes CASSLQSQGSYEQYF. Variable domain in full (rest from reference TRBV7-2 and TRBJ2-7): GAGVSQSPSNKVTEKGKDVELRCDPISGHTALYWYRQSLGQGLEFLIYFQGNSAPDKSGLPSDRFSAERTGGSVSTLTIQRTQQEDSAVYLCASSLQSQGSYEQYFGPGTRLTVT.

This clonotype was seen a few times. The V gene is TRBV7-8, the J gene TRBJ2-1; D is possibly TRBD2 (6 bases). The CDR3 runs 16 residues. The germline gives CDR1 SGHVS, CDR2 FQNEAQ. Trimming took off 1 base at V and 4 bases at J, with 14 bases between the two ends. In nucleotides, the CDR3 is TGTGCCAGCAGCTTAGTTCTCGGGACTCAATACAATGAGCAGTTCTTC. It yields the protein CASSLVLGTQYNEQFF.

This clonotype was counted a few times. This chain connects TRBV27 to TRBJ2-4; either TRBD1 or TRBD2 may fit D (5 bases each). Trimming pared 3 bases from V and 3 bases from J, leaving 12 bases between. The CDR3 runs to 15 residues. The germline gives CDR1 MNHEY, CDR2 SMNVEV (reference sequence). The CDR3 sequence is CASSLVGAGKNIQYF. The CDR3 DNA reads as TGTGCCAGCAGTTTGGTCGGGGCAGGCAAAAACATTCAGTACTTC.

About this clonotype: One end of the junction fails to match germline, which may point to a read error. The genes are TRBV5-1 and TRBJ1-1; TRBD1 aligns across 10 bases. The CDR3 covers 14 residues. Germline lookup yields CDR1 SGHRS and CDR2 YFSETQ. CDR3 sequence reads: CASCLGDRGTEAFF. The CDR3 nucleotides read TGCGCCAGCTGCTTAGGGGACAGGGGAACTGAAGCTTTCTTT. Using reference TRBV5-1 and TRBJ1-1 for the parts outside the CDR3, the full variable domain is KAGVTQTPRYLIKTRGQQVTLSCSPISGHRSVSWYQQTPGQGLQFLFEYFSETQRNKGNFPGRFSGRQFSNSRSEMNVSTLELGDSALYLCASCLGDRGTEAFFGQGTRLTVV.

This clonotype was seen more than once but under ten times. This chain joins TRBV12-3 or TRBV12-4 and TRBJ2-3; 16 bases align to TRBD2. The CDR3 contains 16 residues. The ends lost 6 bases at V and 4 bases at J; junction bases unmatched: 4. In DNA, the CDR3 is TGTGCCAGCAGCCCGGGGACTAGCGGGGGGGCAGATACGCAGTATTTT. Encoded protein: CASSPGTSGGADTQYF.

This rearrangement joins TRBV6-1 to TRBJ2-5; 9 nucleotides agree with TRBD1. The J call may be in error: the DNA end matches TRBJ2-7 better. From germline, CDR1 is MNHNS and CDR2 SASEGT. CDR3 size: 15 residues. As DNA, the CDR3 is TGTGCCAGCAGAAGGGGACAGGGAGACCCCTACGAGCAGTACTTC. This translates into CASRRGQGDPYEQYF.

The J gene is TRBJ1-4, the V gene TRBV7-2, with TRBD1 identical over 7 bases. CDR1 is SGHTA, CDR2 FQGNSA, per germline. The CDR3 length is 15 residues. V shed 4 bases, J shed 3 bases, and the junction held 5 bases outside the gene matches. CDR3 protein: CASSSHRGPNEKLFF. CDR3 nucleotide sequence: TGTGCCAGCAGCTCCCACAGGGGACCTAATGAAAAACTGTTTTTT.

The table lists this clonotype with a few counts. The chain has TRBV7-2 and TRBJ1-2; 7 bases are a match to TRBD1. Germline CDR1 is SGHTA and CDR2 is FQGNSA. This CDR3 has 15 residues. The junction had 7 bases not matched to a gene; V was cut back by 0 bases and J by 6 bases. Written as DNA, the CDR3 is TGTGCCAGCAGCTTAGCAGGACAGGCTCTAGATGGCTACACCTTC. It specifies CASSLAGQALDGYTF.

The chain uses TRBV7-9 and TRBJ1-2; D is unresolved. V lost 1 base and J lost 3, with 9 bases in between. Germline-derived CDR1 and CDR2 are SEHNR and FQNEAQ (reference sequence). The CDR3 contains 14 residues. CDR3 DNA: TGTGCCAGCAGCTTAGATGGGCTTGACTATGGCTACACCTTC. Protein product: CASSLDGLDYGYTF.

This clonotype was seen a few times. The chain uses TRBV9 and TRBJ2-3; the D call may be TRBD1 or TRBD2 (5 bases each). V was cut by 0 bases and J by 4 bases, with 24 bases left in between. Germline V gene lookup returns CDR1 SGDLS and CDR2 YYNGEE. The CDR3 covers 19 residues. The CDR3 DNA sequence: TGTGCCAGCAGCGTAGCAACCGGTGGGGGAGTTCTCCCCGCAGATACGCAGTATTTT. Its translation is CASSVATGGGVLPADTQYF.

CDR3 nucleotides: TGTGCCAGCAGCGTTGGTGGACTAGCGGGGGGAAGCTCCTACAATGAGCAGTTCTTC. Amino acids: CASSVGGLAGGSSYNEQFF. The rearrangement links TRBV9 to TRBJ2-1, with 14 bases matching TRBD2. There are 19 residues in the CDR3. The trim removed 2 bases at V and 0 bases at J, leaving 7 bases unmatched. In germline, CDR1 is SGDLS, CDR2 YYNGEE.

By sample fraction, this clonotype is medium-sized. The V and J genes are TRBV5-1 and TRBJ2-3; D possibly corresponds to TRBD1 (6 bases). This CDR3 contains 14 residues. Germline lookup yields CDR1 SGHRS and CDR2 YFSETQ. The V and J ends lost 4 bases and 2 bases respectively, with 11 bases between them. The CDR3 loop is CASSLDRNTDTQYF. For the CDR3, the DNA is TGCGCCAGCAGCCTAGACAGGAACACAGATACGCAGTATTTT. The full variable domain, completed using reference TRBV5-1 and TRBJ2-3, is KAGVTQTPRYLIKTRGQQVTLSCSPISGHRSVSWYQQTPGQGLQFLFEYFSETQRNKGNFPGRFSGRQFSNSRSEMNVSTLELGDSALYLCASSLDRNTDTQYFGPGTRLTVL.

The chain combines TRBV20-1 with TRBJ1-1; D is possibly TRBD1 (5 bases). This CDR3 is built from 13 residues. The germline V gene encodes CDR1 DFQATT and CDR2 SNEGSKA (reference sequence). The germline V and J ends were trimmed by 6 bases and 0 bases, with 11 bases remaining between them. In nucleotides, the CDR3 is TGCAGTGCCATCGGGGCCTTGAACACTGAAGCTTTCTTT. Amino acid sequence: CSAIGALNTEAFF.